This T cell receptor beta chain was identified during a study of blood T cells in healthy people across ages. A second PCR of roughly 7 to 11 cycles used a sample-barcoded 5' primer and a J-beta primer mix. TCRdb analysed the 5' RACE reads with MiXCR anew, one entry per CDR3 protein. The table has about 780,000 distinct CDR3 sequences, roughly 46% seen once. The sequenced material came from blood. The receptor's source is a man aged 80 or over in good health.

Here the CDR3 reads CASTISGRAFNEQFF. As DNA, the CDR3 is TGTGCCAGCACTATTAGCGGGAGGGCCTTTAATGAGCAGTTCTTC. The gene calls are TRBV12-3 or TRBV12-4 and TRBJ2-1, with 11 nucleotides matching TRBD2. V gave up 7 bases and J gave up 7 bases; unmatched junction bases: 9. The CDR3 is made up of 15 amino acids.